This entry describes one T cell receptor (beta chain). This clone appeared once. Its recognized antigen is unknown. Per-base qualities were not stored, and no clone one base away is much larger. The collaborating institutions used their own protocols to collect whole blood in K2EDTA tubes. For TCRbeta analysis, collaborators shipped samples as frozen whole blood, isolated PBMCs, or DNA extracted from either of those sample types. This record comes from a study of blood T cell repertoires in COVID-19 (dated by TCRdb to the early 2020s). As for the study more broadly: Samples covering the acute and convalescent phases of COVID-19 were provided by collaborators in the United States, Italy and Spain. The prospective study material was composed of cDNA or gDNA derived from T cells, B-cell-depleted T cells, or PBMCs. The dataset comprised deeply sampled blood TCRbeta repertoires from subjects exposed to, actively infected with, or recovered from COVID-19. The repertoires were made available in a free public database intended to serve as a resource for research on the immune response to SARS-CoV-2. Samples came from the ongoing ImmuneRACE study (first 160 participants) plus 1,254 subjects from 6 global collaborators. Nearly every sample came with metadata listing a de-identified subject ID, COVID-19 status, age in years and sex. Where available, HLA class I and class II types were taken from metadata supplied by the sample provider and were not determined by assay-based typing. Points the paper makes about the study in general: How much clinical and demographic metadata was included differed by source and by participant, and the metadata was provided uncurated.

The immunoSEQ Assay, a bias-controlled multiplex PCR, was used to amplify TCRbeta CDR3 regions from genomic DNA. Per the source publication's procedure: Within the assay, amplification of reference gene primers was used to estimate how many nucleated cells each sample contained. To quantify the absolute abundance of each unique TCRbeta CDR3 rearrangement, sequence reads were collapsed and filtered. Productive Simpson clonality was computed per sample as the square root of Simpson's diversity index over productive rearrangements. Not all clones reach the TCRdb copy of this immuneACCESS table, which keeps in-frame sequences only. Checked studies attribute under half of the gap to unresolved V genes and leave the rest unexplained. From that table come the V and J calls and clone size; the DNA was used to work out D and trimming. This sample holds about 140,000 clones; 70% to 80% were observed only once. Over 15% of the sample is taken by the ten largest.

Based on the germline V gene (reference sequence), the CDR1 and CDR2 sequences are MNHEY and SMNVEV. The CDR3, from cysteine to phenylalanine, totals 13 residues. Only the CDR3 DNA stays, 39 bases, in frame from base 1. The trim is 6 bases for V and 5 bases for J, with a gap of 11 bases between the germline ends. In this chain, TRBV27 is recombined with TRBJ1-5; TRBD1 is a possible D gene, resting on 6 matching bases. This receptor was taken from a man aged 50-59 years with acute or convalescent COVID-19. Sequenced material: peripheral blood. The CDR3 corresponds to CASRRGRDQPQHF. In nucleotides, the sequence is TGTGCCAGCAGGCGGGGGCGGGATCAGCCCCAGCATTTT.